This T cell receptor (beta chain) was documented in a study of T-cell memory formation after mild COVID-19. After 5'RACE with constant-segment primers, TCR alpha and TCR beta cDNA libraries carrying sample barcodes and UMIs were obtained. TCRdb independently ran MiXCR on the 5' RACE reads; one entry per CDR3 protein. The sample has 140,000 to 150,000 distinct CDR3 sequences; under 25% are singletons. As concerns this clonotype: The germline gene is not matched at one end of the junction; a read error may be the cause.

Germline V gene sequence: CDR1 SGHTA, CDR2 FQGNSA. The CDR3 spans 12 residues. The sequencing sample was made of PBMCs or a T cell subset sorted from them (not recorded which). This sequence was found in an adult woman who had mild COVID-19 (a few samples of this study predate the infection). Cell type and time point are not known. The V gene is TRBV7-2, the J gene TRBJ2-7; D is perhaps TRBD1 (6 bases). CDR3 bases: TGTGCCAGCAGCCTGGGACAAACTCCCACCCTCTTC. Its protein product is CASSLGQTPTLF. The whole variable domain, remainder taken from reference TRBV7-2 and TRBJ2-7, is GAGVSQSPSNKVTEKGKDVELRCDPISGHTALYWYRQSLGQGLEFLIYFQGNSAPDKSGLPSDRFSAERTGGSVSTLTIQRTQQEDSAVYLCASSLGQTPTLFGPGTRLTVT.